A selection of T cell receptor beta chains follows, all from one sample in a study of blood T cell repertoires in COVID-19. Repertoires were generated with immunoSEQ multiplex PCR, while TCRdb's copy carries only in-frame clones and drops some. The sample has roughly 78,000 clones; about nine tenths are singletons. Sample: peripheral blood. The receptor set was obtained from an older woman with acute or convalescent COVID-19. Both conserved end residues are part of each CDR3. The order of the fields is V gene, CDR3 protein.

V: TRBV14; CDR3: CASSPIGQGYNEQFF
V: TRBV30; CDR3: CAWNSGYGANTEAFF
V: TRBV6-5; CDR3: CASSPGQGIGSEQFF
V: TRBV18; CDR3: CASSPLTSGTGASYEQYF
V: TRBV18; CDR3: CASSPQPGQGHSPLHF
V: TRBV19; CDR3: CASSTDRGSYNEQFF
V: TRBV12-3/TRBV12-4; CDR3: CASSLATNTEAFF
V: TRBV28; CDR3: CASSVPTGVGEQYF
V: TRBV5-4; CDR3: CASSFQMTSGGTYEQYF
V: TRBV10-3; CDR3: CATDPILTAYSNQPQHF
V: TRBV27; CDR3: CASRTGTGNNEQFF
V: TRBV7-9; CDR3: CASSLGTGARYEQYF
V: TRBV11-2; CDR3: CASSPGQGMSNIYGYTF
V: TRBV7-2; CDR3: CASSPEGLAQTEQFF
V: TRBV5-1; CDR3: CASSLGREGTEAFF
V: TRBV28; CDR3: CASSPPGGLPYEQYF
V: TRBV6-2/TRBV6-3; CDR3: CASSYSGQEAFF
V: TRBV4-2; CDR3: CASSPGLAGIDTQYF
V: TRBV14; CDR3: CASSQHQGENTEAFF
V: TRBV5-1; CDR3: CASSLAGGGGGYTF
V: TRBV7-9; CDR3: CAADVAGVTDTQYF
V: TRBV6-5; CDR3: CASSDRVGEQYF
V: TRBV19; CDR3: CASSIGVLAGEGTDTQYF
V: TRBV5-1; CDR3: CASSSTAAVSGANVLTF
V: TRBV6-1; CDR3: CASSEPGQGRTEAFF
V: TRBV6-5; CDR3: CASSRTTGGVYEQYF
V: TRBV27; CDR3: CASSSRQGANEKLFF
V: TRBV7-2; CDR3: CASSLGRTGPTDTQYF
V: TRBV12-3/TRBV12-4; CDR3: CASSGGGYGYTF
V: TRBV28; CDR3: CASRRGGENEQFF
V: TRBV2; CDR3: CASSVTRGNQPQHF
V: TRBV4-3; CDR3: CASSQDPLPEQFF
V: TRBV18; CDR3: CASSVSGVRYEQYF
V: TRBV27; CDR3: CASRTRTSGGYNEQFF
V: TRBV29-1; CDR3: CSVEGTGGAGFFLVTEAFF
V: TRBV7-6; CDR3: CASSRGLAGTGELFF
V: TRBV28; CDR3: CASSYPGGITDTQYF